Presented here are 11 T cell receptor beta chains from one specimen sequenced in a study of shared clonotypes between healthy human individuals. Method: immunoSEQ multiplex PCR; TCRdb's copy keeps in-frame clones and lacks some. The sample yields approximately 2.3 million clones, 93% seen once. The sequencing sample was made of naive CD4+ T cells from PBMCs. Subset indicated: CD45RA+ positively selected. The receptors come from a man between 18 and 29 years old in good health. Some clones in this sample may be carry-over from other donors' samples.

This clone was seen more than once but under ten times. The identical CDR3 is also encoded by other nucleotide sequences in the sample. The chain has TRBV30 and TRBJ1-3; D unclear. V was clipped by 3 bases and J by 0 bases, with 6 bases between them. Per germline, CDR1 GTSNPN and CDR2 SVGIG (reference sequence). The CDR3 is made up of 13 amino acids. Here the CDR3 reads CAWSPGSGNTIYF. The DNA for the CDR3 is TGTGCCTGGAGCCCGGGCTCTGGAAACACCATATATTTT.

The V gene is TRBV4-1, the J gene TRBJ2-1; TRBD2 aligns across 7 bases. The CDR3 length is 17 residues. CDR1 MGHRA and CDR2 YSYEKL come from the germline V gene. The V gene end was trimmed by 1 base and the J gene end by 4 bases; junction bases not matched to a gene: 10. The CDR3 here is CASSQVVTSAGYNEQFF. DNA of the CDR3: TGCGCCAGCAGCCAAGTTGTCACTAGCGCGGGGTACAATGAGCAGTTCTTC.

The genes are TRBV19 and TRBJ2-5, with TRBD1 matching 8 bases. V lost 3 bases to trimming and J lost 0 bases; unmatched junction nucleotides: 6. The V gene's germline CDR1 is LNHDA and CDR2 SQIVND (reference sequence). CDR3 length: 16 amino acids. CDR3 region: CASSMGQVRNQETQYF. As DNA, the CDR3 is TGTGCCAGTAGTATGGGACAGGTTCGGAACCAAGAGACCCAGTACTTC.

The genes are TRBV5-8 and TRBJ2-7; D unresolved. The V and J ends lost 0 bases and 8 bases respectively, with 18 bases between them. Germline V gene data show CDR1 as SGHTS and CDR2 as YDEGEE. The CDR3 has 15 residues. The CDR3 loop reads CASSLATPSFVQQYF. The CDR3 DNA sequence: TGTGCCAGCAGCTTGGCGACTCCATCCTTTGTACAGCAGTACTTC.

A remark on this clone: Different DNA sequences within this sample yield the same CDR3. This chain connects TRBV4-1 to TRBJ2-1; D remains ambiguous. Trimming took off 1 base at V and 0 bases at J, with 7 bases between the two ends. Germline lookup yields CDR1 MGHRA and CDR2 YSYEKL. The CDR3 contains 15 residues. Here the CDR3 DNA reads TGCGCCAGCAGCCAAGCCCTGAGCTCCTACAATGAGCAGTTCTTC. This translates into CASSQALSSYNEQFF.

This chain links TRBV5-4 with TRBJ2-7; a possible D gene is TRBD2 (6 bases). Trimming removed 3 bases at V and 2 bases at J, with 15 bases between. This CDR3 region has 15 residues. Germline values: CDR1 SGHNT, CDR2 YYREEE (reference sequence). The CDR3 protein is CASSSPSGSAYEQYF. CDR3 coding DNA: TGTGCCAGCAGCTCCCCCTCCGGGAGTGCCTACGAGCAGTACTTC.

For the CDR3, the DNA is TGTGCCAGCACCCAGGGGTCCCTTTCGTACGAGCAGTACTTC. It specifies CASTQGSLSYEQYF. The chain is built from TRBV18 and TRBJ2-7; D is perhaps TRBD1 (6 bases). The CDR3 contains 14 residues. CDR1 is KGHSH, CDR2 LQKENI, per germline. V gave up 8 bases and J gave up 4 bases, with 18 bases separating them.

This clone was seen just once. The chain couples TRBV18 to TRBJ2-7; weak D call: TRBD1 (6 bases). CDR1 is KGHSH, CDR2 LQKENI, per germline. Trimming cost V 4 bases and J 0 bases, with 13 bases left between them. CDR3 size: 15 residues. CDR3 in DNA: TGTGCCAGCTCACTTACAAACAGGGACTCCTACGAGCAGTACTTC. It specifies CASSLTNRDSYEQYF.

Regarding this clone: The sample has other DNA sequences that encode this CDR3 too. The gene calls are TRBV6-5 and TRBJ1-1; the D is unclear. Trimming removed 1 base from V and 4 bases from J, with 7 bases in between. The CDR3 covers 13 residues. Germline V gene data show CDR1 as MNHEY and CDR2 as SVGAGI. The CDR3 reads CASSYLGGTEAFF. The CDR3 nucleotides read TGTGCCAGCAGTTACTTAGGAGGCACTGAAGCTTTCTTT.

This clone was picked up one time. The rearrangement uses TRBV18 and TRBJ1-4; weak D call: TRBD1 (6 bases). Germline V gene data show CDR1 as KGHSH and CDR2 as LQKENI. V was clipped by 2 bases and J by 6 bases, with 13 bases between them. CDR3 length equals 15 residues. This CDR3 reads CASSPDGGAYEKLFF. DNA of the CDR3: TGTGCCAGCTCACCAGACGGGGGCGCCTATGAAAAACTGTTTTTT. Based on the CDR3 plus reference TRBV18 and TRBJ1-4, the full variable domain is NAGVMQNPRHLVRRRGQEARLRCSPMKGHSHVYWYRQLPEEGLKFMVYLQKENIIDESGMPKERFSAEFPKEGPSILRIQQVVRGDSAAYFCASSPDGGAYEKLFFGSGTQLSVL.

This clone was recorded once. V usage is TRBV6-5 and J usage is TRBJ1-2; a possible D gene is TRBD1 (5 bases). Germline V gene data show CDR1 as MNHEY and CDR2 as SVGAGI. The V end lost 6 bases, the J end lost 4 bases, and 18 bases lay between the germline ends. This CDR3 comprises 15 residues. CDR3 sequence reads: CASSYDHDGGYGYTF. The CDR3 nucleotides read TGTGCCAGCAGCTACGACCACGACGGGGGCTATGGCTACACCTTC.